This T cell receptor (beta chain) derives from a study of early stage breast cancer tumors. Overall study: Among approximately 12 ER+/PR+/HER2- tumors, eight were ductal, four lobular. Samples were sequenced at approximately 9-fold average coverage. General observations from the study: Enriched TCRB sequences shared across patients were mostly commonly generated sequences.

Clones were sequenced by immunoSEQ multiplex PCR, and TCRdb holds only the in-frame ones, with some missing. The table includes about 28,000 clones, roughly three fifths detected once. About 20-55 mg of tumor tissue was diced per sample. Germline V gene sequence: CDR1 SEHNR, CDR2 FQNEAQ (reference sequence). V was clipped by 5 bases and J by 3 bases, with 8 bases between them. The CDR3 consists of 12 residues. A single count supports this clone. Its antigen is not identified. Sequencing was performed on breast tumor tissue. The source of this sequence is a person in their fifties or sixties with breast cancer. The genes are TRBV7-9 and TRBJ2-7; TRBD2 might be the D (5 bases). This chain's CDR3 is CASSREGYEQYF. CDR3 coding DNA: TGTGCCAGCAGCCGCGAGGGCTACGAGCAGTACTTC.